These 27 T cell receptor beta chains were sequenced from one sample in a study of T-cell memory formation after mild COVID-19. TCRdb analysed the 5' RACE reads with MiXCR anew, one entry per CDR3 protein. The sample includes around 340,000 distinct CDR3 sequences, 20% to 25% of them seen just once. Material for sequencing was PBMCs or a T cell subset sorted from them (not recorded which). The source of these receptors is an adult woman who had mild COVID-19 (a few samples of this study predate the infection). Cell type and time point are not known.

This clonotype was counted a few times. The V gene is TRBV4-3, the J gene TRBJ2-3; D gene unclear. Germline V gives CDR1 LGHNA, CDR2 YSLEER. The CDR3 length is 16 residues. V was shortened by 1 base and J by 4 bases, with 15 bases between the two germline ends. The CDR3 here is CASSQARASGADTQYF. Here the CDR3 DNA reads TGCGCCAGCAGCCAAGCAAGAGCTTCGGGCGCAGATACGCAGTATTTT.

The table lists this clonotype with a few counts. This sequence joins TRBV7-2 and TRBJ1-4; D is unresolved. Germline CDR1 reads SGHTA; CDR2 reads FQGNSA. The germline V and J ends were trimmed by 5 bases and 3 bases, with 10 bases remaining between them. CDR3 size: 14 residues. The CDR3 coding sequence is TGTGCCAGCAGCCGGAGGCAGGCTAATGAAAAACTGTTTTTT. Translation: CASSRRQANEKLFF. The full variable domain, with the rest looked up from reference TRBV7-2 and TRBJ1-4, is GAGVSQSPSNKVTEKGKDVELRCDPISGHTALYWYRQSLGQGLEFLIYFQGNSAPDKSGLPSDRFSAERTGGSVSTLTIQRTQQEDSAVYLCASSRRQANEKLFFGSGTQLSVL.

The sample holds a few counts of this clonotype. The V gene is TRBV6-5, the J gene TRBJ2-1, with 7 bases aligning to TRBD2. Losses at the gene ends were 2 bases for V and 6 bases for J; bases not matched to a gene: 13. Germline V gene data show CDR1 as MNHEY and CDR2 as SVGAGI. This CDR3 region has 17 residues. The CDR3 loop is CASSYLPPAGPSNEQFF. In nucleotides, the CDR3 is TGTGCCAGCAGTTACCTCCCCCCAGCGGGACCCTCCAATGAGCAGTTCTTC.

This clonotype was recorded a few times. This rearrangement joins TRBV4-1 to TRBJ1-5; 7 bases are a match to TRBD1. The J segment lost 7 bases and the V segment lost 1 base, leaving 4 bases of the junction unmatched. The CDR3 is made up of 14 amino acids. CDR1 and CDR2 (germline): MGHRA, YSYEKL. This chain's CDR3 is CASSQVEGAQPQHF. The CDR3 DNA follows: TGCGCCAGCAGCCAAGTGGAGGGGGCCCAGCCCCAGCATTTT.

This rearrangement joins TRBV6-5 to TRBJ1-2; 8 nucleotides align to TRBD1. There are 14 residues in the CDR3. After removal of 10 bases from V and 4 bases from J, the junction contained 11 bases not matched to a gene. Per germline, CDR1 MNHEY and CDR2 SVGAGI. The DNA of the CDR3 is TGTGCCACCGAGGGGCAGGGGGCTAGCTATGGCTACACCTTC. Translation: CATEGQGASYGYTF.

This clonotype was recorded many times. V and J are TRBV4-1 and TRBJ1-4; a weak D match, TRBD1 (5 bases). Trimming pared 1 base from V and 8 bases from J, leaving 14 bases between. In germline, CDR1 is MGHRA, CDR2 YSYEKL. CDR3 length: 15 residues. Written as DNA, the CDR3 is TGCGCCAGCAGCCAAGCCGGGACCGGACGCGAAAAACTGTTTTTT. It yields the protein CASSQAGTGREKLFF.

There are a few counts of this clonotype. J is TRBJ1-2 and V is TRBV7-8; 7 nucleotides agree with TRBD1. This CDR3 is 12 amino acids long. In germline, CDR1 is SGHVS, CDR2 FQNEAQ. V was pared by 6 bases and J by 8 bases, with 6 bases of the junction left unmatched. The CDR3 region is CASSRDREGYTF. In nucleotides, the CDR3 is TGTGCCAGCAGTCGCGACAGGGAAGGCTACACCTTC.

CDR3 protein: CASSQDAGGITLYTQYF. The DNA of the CDR3 is TGCGCCAGCAGCCAAGATGCGGGGGGGATAACTCTTTATACGCAGTATTTT. The rearrangement links TRBV4-3 to TRBJ2-3; 9 nucleotides line up with TRBD2. CDR1 is LGHNA and CDR2 is YSLEER in the germline V gene. This CDR3 is built from 17 residues. V was clipped by 0 bases and J by 7 bases; unmatched bases: 11.

This clonotype was observed a few times. The gene calls are TRBV5-1 and TRBJ2-5; D assignment may be TRBD1 or TRBD2 (6 bases each). The CDR3 loop spans 13 amino acids. Germline CDR1 is SGHRS and CDR2 is YFSETQ. V lost 3 bases and J 4 bases, leaving 10 bases between the germline ends. CDR3 coding DNA: TGCGCCAGCAGCTCCGGGGGCATAGAGACCCAGTACTTC. Translated: CASSSGGIETQYF.

This clonotype was observed at least ten times. CDR3 DNA: TGCAGTGCTATGGACGACGAGACTGAAGCTTTCTTT. Protein sequence: CSAMDDETEAFF. The J gene is TRBJ1-1, the V gene TRBV20-1; D gene uncertain. This CDR3 is built from 12 residues. V was cut by 4 bases and J by 5 bases, with 11 bases left in between. Germline loops: CDR1 DFQATT, CDR2 SNEGSKA (reference sequence).

V is TRBV5-1 and J is TRBJ2-1; either TRBD1 or TRBD2 may fit D (5 bases each). This CDR3 region has 14 residues. Trimming removed 0 bases at V and 5 bases at J, with 9 bases between. CDR1 and CDR2 (germline): SGHRS, YFSETQ. As DNA, the CDR3 is TGCGCCAGCAGCTTGGGTGGGACCCACAATGAGCAGTTCTTC. This encodes CASSLGGTHNEQFF. Drawing the rest from reference TRBV5-1 and TRBJ2-1, the complete variable domain is KAGVTQTPRYLIKTRGQQVTLSCSPISGHRSVSWYQQTPGQGLQFLFEYFSETQRNKGNFPGRFSGRQFSNSRSEMNVSTLELGDSALYLCASSLGGTHNEQFFGPGTRLTVL.

The rearrangement joins TRBV12-3 or TRBV12-4 to TRBJ2-1; tentative D call: TRBD2 (5 bases). The V gene lost 5 bases and the J gene lost 7 bases, with 15 bases spanning the gap. The CDR3 covers 14 residues. This CDR3 reads CASSPHTRVNEQFF. The CDR3 nucleotides read TGTGCCAGCAGTCCTCACACTAGGGTTAATGAGCAGTTCTTC.

The chain recombines TRBV7-8 with TRBJ2-3; possible D gene TRBD1, 7 bases. This CDR3 region has 16 residues. V lost 1 base to trimming and J lost 5 bases, with 16 bases between them. Germline V gene data show CDR1 as SGHVS and CDR2 as FQNEAQ. The CDR3 DNA reads TGTGCCAGCAGCTTAGGAGGAGGGGGCCACGGAGATACGCAGTATTTT. Encoded protein: CASSLGGGGHGDTQYF.

This clonotype was seen only a few times. The chain employs TRBV20-1 and TRBJ1-1; 8 bases line up with TRBD1. This CDR3 has 13 residues. Germline V gene lookup returns CDR1 DFQATT and CDR2 SNEGSKA (reference sequence). V was pared by 6 bases and J by 2 bases, with 5 bases of the junction left unmatched. Here the CDR3 DNA reads TGCAGTGCCCTGACAGGGGTAAACACTGAAGCTTTCTTT. It encodes CSALTGVNTEAFF.

The chain carries TRBV6-5 and TRBJ1-1; D possibly corresponds to TRBD1 (5 bases). This CDR3 contains 16 residues. CDR1 and CDR2 from the germline V gene are MNHEY and SVGAGI. Trimming pared 4 bases from V and 0 bases from J, leaving 15 bases between. This CDR3 reads CASSSHSGTVNTEAFF. The CDR3 coding sequence is TGTGCCAGCAGTTCCCACAGCGGGACGGTGAACACTGAAGCTTTCTTT.

This clonotype occurred a few times. V is TRBV9 and J is TRBJ1-4; 7 nucleotides agree with TRBD1. The CDR3 has 14 amino acids. Germline V lookup: CDR1 SGDLS, CDR2 YYNGEE. J lost 7 bases, V lost 0 bases, and 3 bases had no gene match. CDR3 amino acids: CASSVDRGGEKLFF. For the CDR3, the DNA is TGTGCCAGCAGCGTAGACAGGGGCGGTGAAAAACTGTTTTTT. Full variable domain (outside the CDR3, taken from reference TRBV9 and TRBJ1-4): DSGVTQTPKHLITATGQRVTLRCSPRSGDLSVYWYQQSLDQGLQFLIQYYNGEERAKGNILERFSAQQFPDLHSELNLSSLELGDSALYFCASSVDRGGEKLFFGSGTQLSVL.

The chain has TRBV4-2 and TRBJ2-3; perhaps TRBD1 as D (5 bases). V shed 1 base and J shed 6 bases, with 20 bases lying between them. Germline V gene data show CDR1 as LGHNA and CDR2 as YNFKEQ. The CDR3 is 17 residues long. CDR3 in amino acids: CASSQVRAAAESDTQYF. The CDR3 nucleotides are TGTGCCAGCAGCCAAGTCAGGGCGGCCGCCGAGTCGGATACGCAGTATTTT.

This clonotype occurred a few times. The CDR3, as DNA: TGCAGCGTTGAATTGGCTACATCGAACACCGGGGAGCTGTTTTTT. Translation: CSVELATSNTGELFF. The chain is built from TRBV29-1 and TRBJ2-2; D gene unclear. The CDR3 extends over 15 amino acids. Germline CDR1 reads SQVTM; CDR2 reads ANQGSEA. Trimming cost V 2 bases and J 0 bases, with 10 bases left between them.

The chain is built from TRBV7-9 and TRBJ1-2; maybe TRBD1 (5 bases). Trimming shortened V by 2 bases and J by 1 base, and 8 bases separated the two germline ends. Per germline, CDR1 SEHNR and CDR2 FQNEAQ (reference sequence). The CDR3 totals 14 residues. The CDR3 DNA sequence: TGTGCCAGCAGCTTACCCAGGGATAACTATGGCTACACCTTC. The encoded protein is CASSLPRDNYGYTF.

The chain uses TRBV6-6 and TRBJ1-2; tentatively, D is TRBD1 (6 bases). V was shortened by 4 bases and J by 6 bases, with 18 bases between the two germline ends. The germline V gene encodes CDR1 MNHNY and CDR2 SVGAGI (reference sequence). The CDR3 length is 15 residues. CDR3 coding DNA: TGTGCCAGCAGTTCAACTATAAAACAGGGTGATGGCTACACCTTC. Protein sequence: CASSSTIKQGDGYTF.

This clonotype was detected only a few times. This chain uses TRBV5-1 with TRBJ2-7; D is possibly TRBD1 (6 bases). Trimming removed 4 bases from V and 5 bases from J, with 19 bases in between. The V gene's germline CDR1 is SGHRS and CDR2 YFSETQ. This CDR3 is 15 amino acids long. CDR3 DNA sequence: TGCGCCAGCAGCCACCAGGGGCCCCGCGGAAACGAGCAGTACTTC. Amino acids: CASSHQGPRGNEQYF. Looking up the rest from reference TRBV5-1 and TRBJ2-7 gives the full variable domain: KAGVTQTPRYLIKTRGQQVTLSCSPISGHRSVSWYQQTPGQGLQFLFEYFSETQRNKGNFPGRFSGRQFSNSRSEMNVSTLELGDSALYLCASSHQGPRGNEQYFGPGTRLTVT.

This clonotype has only a few counts. This sequence joins TRBV25-1 and TRBJ1-5; D unclear. CDR3 length: 14 residues. V shed 4 bases and J shed 4 bases, with 11 bases lying between them. Germline V gene lookup returns CDR1 MGHDK and CDR2 SYGVNS. CDR3 sequence reads: CASSGATANQPQHF. The CDR3, as DNA: TGTGCCAGCAGTGGAGCAACGGCTAATCAGCCCCAGCATTTT.

This clonotype was observed a handful of times. The J gene is TRBJ2-7, the V gene TRBV2; 13 bases are shared with TRBD2. CDR3 length: 18 residues. Germline V gives CDR1 SNHLY, CDR2 FYNNEI. V trimming: 6 bases; J trimming: 4 bases; junction bases outside the gene matches: 15. CDR3 loop: CASRATPGLAGEWYEQYF. As DNA, the CDR3 is TGTGCCAGCAGGGCCACCCCTGGACTAGCGGGAGAATGGTACGAGCAGTACTTC.

The rearrangement uses TRBV7-6 and TRBJ1-3; D is unclear. V shed 1 base and J shed 7 bases, with 11 bases lying between them. The germline V gene encodes CDR1 SGHVS and CDR2 FNYEAQ. The CDR3 runs to 14 residues. The CDR3 sequence is CASSLDSTWNTIYF. The CDR3 DNA follows: TGTGCCAGCAGCTTAGACAGCACGTGGAACACCATATATTTT. The entire variable domain, with the rest obtained from reference TRBV7-6 and TRBJ1-3, is as follows: GAGVSQSPRYKVTKRGQDVALRCDPISGHVSLYWYRQALGQGPEFLTYFNYEAQQDKSGLPNDRFSAERPEGSISTLTIQRTEQRDSAMYRCASSLDSTWNTIYFGEGSWLTVV.

This clonotype was counted many times. The rearrangement uses TRBV28 and TRBJ2-7, with 13 nucleotides matching TRBD2. Germline V gives CDR1 MDHEN, CDR2 SYDVKM. V was clipped by 6 bases and J by 6 bases; unmatched bases: 11. The CDR3 is made up of 16 amino acids. The CDR3 coding sequence is TGTGCCAGCAGCCTCGGACTAGCGGGAGAGACGGGCGAGCAGTACTTC. It translates to CASSLGLAGETGEQYF.

This chain uses TRBV12-3 or TRBV12-4 with TRBJ2-7, with D uncertain. The CDR3 is made up of 12 amino acids. Trimming cost V 6 bases and J 3 bases, with 9 bases left between them. In DNA form, the CDR3 reads TGTGCCAGCAGAGTTGGGCACTACGAGCAGTACTTC. This encodes CASRVGHYEQYF.

This chain joins TRBV5-1 and TRBJ2-5; D may correspond to TRBD1 or TRBD2 (5 bases each). From germline, CDR1 is SGHRS and CDR2 YFSETQ. Trimming pared 0 bases from V and 7 bases from J, leaving 16 bases between. The CDR3 has 15 residues. CDR3 amino acids: CASSLAGAGRRTQYF. For the CDR3, the DNA is TGCGCCAGCAGCTTGGCCGGGGCCGGGCGGAGGACCCAGTACTTC. Drawing the rest from reference TRBV5-1 and TRBJ2-5, the complete variable domain is KAGVTQTPRYLIKTRGQQVTLSCSPISGHRSVSWYQQTPGQGLQFLFEYFSETQRNKGNFPGRFSGRQFSNSRSEMNVSTLELGDSALYLCASSLAGAGRRTQYFGPGTRLLVL.